The present T cell receptor beta chain was sequenced within a study of blood T cell repertoires in COVID-19. The germline gives CDR1 KGHSH, CDR2 LQKENI. V was pared by 5 bases and J by 11 bases, with 13 bases of the junction left unmatched. The CDR3 extends over 17 amino acids. Sequencing was performed with immunoSEQ multiplex PCR; in TCRdb, only in-frame clones are kept and a portion is missing. The sample lists 330,000 or so clones; 88% were seen once. This receptor was taken from a man aged 25-45 years who had recovered from COVID-19. The sample consisted of PBMCs or T cells enriched from blood (not recorded which). This chain connects TRBV18 to TRBJ1-6, with 12 positions matching TRBD1. The CDR3 here is CASSEPGQGAYRAPLHF. CDR3 sequence (DNA): TGTGCCAGCTCAGAACCGGGACAGGGGGCCTATCGGGCACCCCTCCACTTT.